This T cell receptor beta chain was sequenced during a study of blood T cell repertoires in COVID-19. Study-level background: The United States, Italy and Spain supplied acute and convalescent COVID-19 samples. Sample material is recorded as cDNA or gDNA derived from T cells, B-cell-depleted T cells, or PBMCs.

The CDR3 is made up of 15 amino acids. The J segment lost 4 bases and the V segment lost 3 bases, leaving 1 base of the junction unmatched. CDR1 and CDR2 (germline): SGHVS, FQNEAQ. The authors' processing: Amplifying reference gene primers gave estimates of nucleated cell counts. The data were produced by immunoSEQ multiplex PCR, yet TCRdb's version contains in-frame clones alone and is incomplete. That table is the source of V, J and clone size, and D and trimming were worked out from the DNA. The sample has about 70,000 clones, nearly 85% seen once. Specimen: peripheral blood. This sequence joins TRBV7-8 and TRBJ1-6; 9 positions agree with TRBD1. The source is a woman aged 55 to 70 with acute or convalescent COVID-19. The CDR3 bases are TGTGCCAGCAGCTTCGGACAGGGGTATAATTCACCCCTCCACTTT. It translates to CASSFGQGYNSPLHF.